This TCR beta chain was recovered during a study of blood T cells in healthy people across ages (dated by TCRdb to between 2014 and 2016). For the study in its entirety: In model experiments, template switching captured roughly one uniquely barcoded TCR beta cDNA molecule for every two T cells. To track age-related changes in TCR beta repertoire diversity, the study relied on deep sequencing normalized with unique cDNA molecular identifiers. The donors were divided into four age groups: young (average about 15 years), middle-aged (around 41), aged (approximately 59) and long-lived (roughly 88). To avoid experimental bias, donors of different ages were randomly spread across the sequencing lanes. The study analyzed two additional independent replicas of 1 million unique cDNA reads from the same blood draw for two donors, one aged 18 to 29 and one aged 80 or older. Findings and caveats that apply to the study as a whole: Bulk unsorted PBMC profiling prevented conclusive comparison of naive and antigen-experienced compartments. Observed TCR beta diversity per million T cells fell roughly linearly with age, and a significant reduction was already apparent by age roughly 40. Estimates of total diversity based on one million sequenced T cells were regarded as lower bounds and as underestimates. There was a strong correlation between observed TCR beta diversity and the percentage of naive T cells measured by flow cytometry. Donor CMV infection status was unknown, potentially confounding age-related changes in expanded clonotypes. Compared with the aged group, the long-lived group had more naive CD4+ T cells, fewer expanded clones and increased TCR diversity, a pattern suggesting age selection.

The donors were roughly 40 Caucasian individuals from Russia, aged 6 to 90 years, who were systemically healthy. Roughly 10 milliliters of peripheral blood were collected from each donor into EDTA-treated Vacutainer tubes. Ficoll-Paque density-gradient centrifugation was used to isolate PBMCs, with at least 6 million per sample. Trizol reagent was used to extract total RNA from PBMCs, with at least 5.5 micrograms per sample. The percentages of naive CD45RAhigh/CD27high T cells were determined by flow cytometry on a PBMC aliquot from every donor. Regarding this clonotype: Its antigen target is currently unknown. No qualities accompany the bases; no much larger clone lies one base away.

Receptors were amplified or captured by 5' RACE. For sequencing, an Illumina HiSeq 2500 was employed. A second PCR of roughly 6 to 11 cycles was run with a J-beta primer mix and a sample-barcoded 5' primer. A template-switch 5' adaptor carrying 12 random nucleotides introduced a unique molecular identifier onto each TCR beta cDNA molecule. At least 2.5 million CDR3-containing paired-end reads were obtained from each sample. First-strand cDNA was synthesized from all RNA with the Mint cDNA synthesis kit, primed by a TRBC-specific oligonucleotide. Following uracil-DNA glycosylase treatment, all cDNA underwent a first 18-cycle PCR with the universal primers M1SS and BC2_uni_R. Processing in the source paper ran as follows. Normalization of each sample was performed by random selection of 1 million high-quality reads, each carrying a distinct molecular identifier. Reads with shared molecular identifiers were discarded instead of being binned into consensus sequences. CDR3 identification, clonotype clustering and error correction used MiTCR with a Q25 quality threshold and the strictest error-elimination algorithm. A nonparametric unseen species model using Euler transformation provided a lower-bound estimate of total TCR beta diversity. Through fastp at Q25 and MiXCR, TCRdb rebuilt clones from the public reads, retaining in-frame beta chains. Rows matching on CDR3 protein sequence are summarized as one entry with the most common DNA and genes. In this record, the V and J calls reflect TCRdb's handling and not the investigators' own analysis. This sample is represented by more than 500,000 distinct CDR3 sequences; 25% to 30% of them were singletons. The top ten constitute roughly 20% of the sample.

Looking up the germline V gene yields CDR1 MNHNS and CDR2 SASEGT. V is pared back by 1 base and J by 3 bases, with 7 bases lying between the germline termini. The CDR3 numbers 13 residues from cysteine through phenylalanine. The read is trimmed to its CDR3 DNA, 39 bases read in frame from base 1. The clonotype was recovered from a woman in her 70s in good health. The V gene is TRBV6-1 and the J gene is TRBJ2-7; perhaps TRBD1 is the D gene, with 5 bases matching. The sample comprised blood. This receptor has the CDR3 CASSEVTGYEQYF. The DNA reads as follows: TGTGCCAGCAGTGAAGTAACAGGCTACGAGCAGTACTTC.